These T cell receptor beta chains were read from a single sample in a study of blood T cell repertoires in COVID-19. Assay: immunoSEQ multiplex PCR; the TCRdb copy retains only in-frame clones and omits some. The sample has a few hundred thousand clones, about 87% seen once. Sequenced material: peripheral blood. The receptors were sampled from a woman aged 40-49 years with acute or convalescent COVID-19. Both conserved end residues are part of each CDR3. D genes are given only for firm matches. Size is omitted from some rows. Given values are once, few, many or a class for expanded clones.

J gene,clone size,D gene,V gene,CDR3 DNA,CDR3 protein
TRBJ1-5,once,NA,TRBV2,TGTGCCAGCAGTGAAGCGCTTCTCGGCAGGTATAGCAATCAGCCCCAGCATTTT,CASSEALLGRYSNQPQHF
TRBJ2-5,NA,NA,TRBV7-2,TGTGCCAGCAGCTCACAGGAGGGCCAGGGTCTTGTGACCCAGTACTTC,CASSSQEGQGLVTQYF
TRBJ2-1,NA,TRBD1,TRBV13,TGTGCCAGCAAGGACAGGGGCTACAATGAGCAGTTCTTC,CASKDRGYNEQFF
TRBJ1-5,once,TRBD1,TRBV29-1,TGCAGCGTGGGGACAGGGAATCAGCCCCAGCATTTT,CSVGTGNQPQHF
TRBJ1-3,NA,NA,TRBV19,TGTGCCAGTAGTAACGGTCTGCAGGGATGGGGAAACACCATATATTTT,CASSNGLQGWGNTIYF
TRBJ1-1,NA,NA,TRBV11-3,TGTGCCAGCAGCTTACAGGACACTGAAGCTTTCTTT,CASSLQDTEAFF
TRBJ1-3,NA,NA,TRBV29-1,TGCAGCGCCTGGGACATTGACATCTCTGGAAACACCATATATTTT,CSAWDIDISGNTIYF
TRBJ1-2,NA,NA,TRBV6-4,TGTGCCAGCAGTGACGGCGGGGGGCTAGGCTATGGCTACACCTTC,CASSDGGGLGYGYTF
TRBJ1-1,NA,NA,TRBV3-1/TRBV3-2,TGTGCCAGCAGCTGGACAGCGAACACTGAAGCTTTCTTT,CASSWTANTEAFF
TRBJ2-1,NA,TRBD2,TRBV7-8,TGTGCCAGCAGCTTAGTCGGCGGGGGGGCCTACAATGAGCAGTTCTTC,CASSLVGGGAYNEQFF
TRBJ1-2,NA,NA,TRBV10-1,TGCGCCAGCAGCCAAGGAGCTAACTATGGCTACACCTTC,CASSQGANYGYTF
TRBJ1-1,NA,TRBD1,TRBV6-5,TGTGCCAGCAGTTACCCGGGACAGATGAACACTGAAGCTTTCTTT,CASSYPGQMNTEAFF
TRBJ1-2,NA,NA,TRBV6-1,TGTGCCAGCAGTGAAGGCGGGATCTATGGCTACACCTTC,CASSEGGIYGYTF
TRBJ2-1,NA,TRBD2,TRBV6-1,TGTGCCAGCACCAGGAATCGCGGGGGAAATGAGCAGTTCTTC,CASTRNRGGNEQFF
TRBJ1-2,NA,TRBD1,TRBV5-6,TGTGCCAGCAGCTTGCCAGGGGGCGAGTATGGCTACACCTTC,CASSLPGGEYGYTF
TRBJ1-5,NA,NA,TRBV19,TGTGCCAGTAGTATGACAGTCAGACAGCCCCAGCATTTT,CASSMTVRQPQHF
TRBJ2-4,once,TRBD1,TRBV27,TGTGCCAGCAGTGAACAGGGGGCAGTCAAAAACATTCAGTACTTC,CASSEQGAVKNIQYF
TRBJ1-2,NA,NA,TRBV2,TGTGCCAGCAGGGAGGGCGGAGCTAACTATGGCTACACCTTC,CASREGGANYGYTF
TRBJ1-5,NA,NA,TRBV6-5,TGTGCCAGCAGTTCCCGGACAGCCGGGGGCAATCAGCCCCAGCATTTT,CASSSRTAGGNQPQHF
TRBJ2-2,once,TRBD1,TRBV5-8,TGTGCCAGCAGCTGGGGACAGGTGTTGGCGACGAACACCGGGGAGCTGTTTTTT,CASSWGQVLATNTGELFF
TRBJ2-3,NA,NA,TRBV15,TGTGCCACCAGCAGAGGGGGCGGAGATACGCAGTATTTT,CATSRGGGDTQYF
TRBJ1-2,NA,NA,TRBV29-1,TGCAGCGCCAGGACAGACAGCTATGGCTACACCTTC,CSARTDSYGYTF
TRBJ1-6,NA,TRBD1,TRBV5-6,TGTGCCAGCAGCGGACTCCGGGACAGCCTAAATTCACCCCTCCACTTT,CASSGLRDSLNSPLHF
TRBJ1-2,NA,NA,TRBV5-1,TGCGCCAGCAGCCCGGACAGAAACTATGGCTACACCTTC,CASSPDRNYGYTF
TRBJ1-1,NA,TRBD1,TRBV27,TGTGCCAGCAGGGCCGGGACAGCTTTGGGTACTGAAGCTTTCTTT,CASRAGTALGTEAFF
TRBJ2-3,few,NA,TRBV4-1,TGCGCCAGCAGCCAAGCGGCAAGGGTCGGGGGTACAGATACGCAGTATTTT,CASSQAARVGGTDTQYF
TRBJ2-5,few,NA,TRBV11-2,TGTGCCAGCAGCCGAATCCGGGGGACAGACGCCTACCAAGAGACCCAGTACTTC,CASSRIRGTDAYQETQYF
TRBJ2-4,NA,NA,TRBV19,TGTGCCAGTAGTATCACGGACATTCAGTACTTC,CASSITDIQYF
TRBJ1-1,NA,NA,TRBV6-1,TGTGCCAGCAGTGAGATCTGGCAGGTGAACACTGAAGCTTTCTTT,CASSEIWQVNTEAFF
TRBJ1-1,NA,NA,TRBV5-6,TGTGCCAGCAGCTTCCCGGGCGGGAGCACTGAAGCTTTCTTT,CASSFPGGSTEAFF
TRBJ1-5,NA,NA,TRBV4-1,TGCGCCAGCAGCCAAGCCAGGTCCAATCAGCCCCAGCATTTT,CASSQARSNQPQHF
TRBJ1-4,NA,NA,TRBV14,TGTGCCAGCAGCCAAGGCCGAACAGGGTGGTATGAAAAACTGTTTTTT,CASSQGRTGWYEKLFF
TRBJ2-5,NA,NA,TRBV18,TGTGCCAGCTCACCACTGGGGCCACCTCAAGAGACCCAGTACTTC,CASSPLGPPQETQYF
TRBJ1-2,NA,TRBD1,TRBV11-2,TGTGCCAGCAGCCCAGGACAGGAGACAACCTATGGCTACACCTTC,CASSPGQETTYGYTF
TRBJ1-1,NA,NA,TRBV11-2,TGTGCCAGCAGCTTACGGGGATCGAACACTGAAGCTTTCTTT,CASSLRGSNTEAFF
TRBJ1-2,NA,TRBD1,TRBV11-2,TGTGCCAGCAGTCCTAAGACAGGGAATGGCTACACCTTC,CASSPKTGNGYTF
TRBJ1-1,NA,NA,TRBV6-1,TGTGCCAGCAGTGAAGGGGGGGAGAACACTGAAGCTTTCTTT,CASSEGGENTEAFF
TRBJ1-5,NA,NA,TRBV5-5,TGTGCCAGCAGCTTGAGGCCAGGGTCGGGTAGTCAGCCCCAGCATTTT,CASSLRPGSGSQPQHF
TRBJ1-2,NA,TRBD1,TRBV15,TGTGCCACCAGCAGAACTCCGGGACAGGGTAGCTATGGCTACACCTTC,CATSRTPGQGSYGYTF
TRBJ2-6,NA,NA,TRBV19,TGTGCCAGTAGTTTTCAATCTGGGGCCAACGTCCTGACTTTC,CASSFQSGANVLTF
TRBJ2-6,NA,NA,TRBV7-8,TGTGCCAGCGCCCCCGTGCGGCGAACTAGTGGGGCCAACGTCCTGACTTTC,CASAPVRRTSGANVLTF
TRBJ2-2,NA,TRBD2,TRBV5-4,TGTGCCAGCAGAGATCCCTCCGGTAGCGGGGGACATGTAGGGGAGCTGTTTTTT,CASRDPSGSGGHVGELFF
TRBJ1-1,NA,TRBD1,TRBV5-1,TGCGCCAGCAGCTTTCCCACCATAGGGACAGCTTCTGAAGCTTTCTTT,CASSFPTIGTASEAFF
TRBJ1-1,NA,NA,TRBV2,TGTGCCAGCAGCTCAGGCTGGGCTGAAGCTTTCTTT,CASSSGWAEAFF
TRBJ1-1,NA,NA,TRBV6-4,TGTGCCAGCAGCTCCTTCAGGGATACTGAAGCTTTCTTT,CASSSFRDTEAFF
TRBJ1-1,NA,NA,TRBV7-8,TGTGCCAGCAGCTTAGAGCGGATGAACACTGAAGCTTTCTTT,CASSLERMNTEAFF
TRBJ1-2,NA,NA,TRBV12-3/TRBV12-4,TGTGCCAGCAGTTTGAGGATAATGGATGGCTACACCTTC,CASSLRIMDGYTF
TRBJ1-2,NA,NA,TRBV12-3/TRBV12-4,TGTGCCAGCAGTCCACAGGGACCTGATGGCTACACCTTC,CASSPQGPDGYTF
TRBJ1-6,NA,TRBD1,TRBV5-4,TGTGCCAGCAGCTTGAACAGGGGTTCGGAGAATTCACCCCTCCACTTT,CASSLNRGSENSPLHF
TRBJ2-1,NA,NA,TRBV5-4,TGTGCCAGCAGCTCCACCCAGCGGGTTGGAGAGCAGTTCTTC,CASSSTQRVGEQFF
TRBJ1-4,NA,NA,TRBV10-1,TGCGCCAGCAGTACTGACTCGGGTGAAAAACTGTTTTTT,CASSTDSGEKLFF